The 21 T cell receptor beta chains below come from one sample, sequenced in a study of Ad26.COV2.S vaccination and SARS-CoV-2 variants. Treatment of the sample: 15 to 20 received Ad26.COV2.S at low or high dose, single or two shots; about 5 received placebo; per-sample allocation not given. Sampling occurred on day 63 after the first vaccine or placebo injection. Profiled with immunoSEQ multiplex PCR; TCRdb holds only in-frame clones, not every one. The sample contains hundreds of thousands of clones, roughly 90% of which appear only once. The sequences come from peripheral blood, collected in a trial of Ad26.COV2.S vaccine versus placebo. These receptors all come from a person aged 18 to 65 who received the Ad26.COV2.S COVID-19 vaccine or a placebo.

The chain recombines TRBV15 with TRBJ1-3; D unclear. The CDR3 consists of 15 residues. Germline-derived CDR1 and CDR2 are LNHNV and YYDKDF (reference sequence). V lost 2 bases and J lost 1, with 9 bases in between. The CDR3 sequence is CATSRTRASGNTIYF. CDR3 DNA sequence: TGTGCCACCAGCAGAACTCGGGCGTCTGGAAACACCATATATTTT.

The CDR3 here is CATSAGLAGGYEQYF. CDR3 nucleotide sequence: TGTGCCACCAGTGCCGGACTAGCGGGAGGCTACGAGCAGTACTTC. The V gene is TRBV24-1, the J gene TRBJ2-7; 14 bases fit TRBD2. This CDR3 comprises 15 residues. Per germline, CDR1 KGHDR and CDR2 SFDVKD. V trimming: 5 bases; J trimming: 3 bases; junction bases outside the gene matches: 2.

V usage is TRBV3-1 (or the pseudogene TRBV3-2) and J usage is TRBJ2-1; 10 positions agree with TRBD2. This CDR3 contains 15 residues. After removal of 0 bases from V and 9 bases from J, the junction contained 5 bases not matched to a gene. Germline V gene sequence: CDR1 LGHDT, CDR2 YNNKEL (reference sequence). The CDR3 region has the DNA TGTGCCAGCAGCCAAGAGAGGACTAGCGGATTTGAGCAGTTCTTC. This encodes CASSQERTSGFEQFF.

This chain uses TRBV28 with TRBJ2-7, with D tentatively TRBD1 or TRBD2 (5 bases each). Per germline, CDR1 MDHEN and CDR2 SYDVKM. Trimming took 6 bases from V and 9 from J, leaving 15 bases between them. CDR3 length equals 12 residues. The DNA for the CDR3 is TGTGCCAGCAGACCAGGGACCGGTGCGCAGTACTTC. Its protein product is CASRPGTGAQYF.

The chain has TRBV3-1 (or the pseudogene TRBV3-2) and TRBJ1-5; D remains ambiguous. Germline CDR1 reads LGHDT; CDR2 reads YNNKEL (reference sequence). CDR3 length equals 14 residues. V lost 6 bases to trimming and J lost 0 bases, with 9 bases between them. The CDR3 loop reads CASSGTPSNQPQHF. The CDR3 nucleotides are TGTGCCAGCAGTGGTACACCTAGCAATCAGCCCCAGCATTTT.

CDR3 loop: CASSWTGTELGEQFF. The CDR3 region has the DNA TGCGCCAGCAGCTGGACCGGGACAGAGCTTGGTGAGCAGTTCTTC. The rearrangement uses TRBV5-1 and TRBJ2-1; TRBD1 matches at 7 bases. The CDR3 covers 15 residues. Germline lookup yields CDR1 SGHRS and CDR2 YFSETQ. Germline trimming cut 3 bases from V and 9 bases from J; bases unmatched to any gene: 12.

As regards this clone: This sample includes further DNA sequences coding for the same CDR3. V usage is TRBV7-2 and J usage is TRBJ2-7; 9 positions agree with TRBD1. Germline-derived CDR1 and CDR2 are SGHTA and FQGNSA. V gave up 3 bases and J gave up 1 base; unmatched junction bases: 1. The CDR3 covers 14 residues. CDR3 region: CASSLDRGSYEQYF. DNA for the CDR3: TGTGCCAGCAGCTTGGACAGGGGTTCCTACGAGCAGTACTTC.

This chain joins TRBV18 and TRBJ1-1; D is uncertain. Trimming removed 3 bases from V and 4 bases from J, with 9 bases in between. Germline V gives CDR1 KGHSH, CDR2 LQKENI. This CDR3 comprises 13 residues. The CDR3 DNA sequence: TGTGCCAGCTCACCTCCGAGTGGCACTGAAGCTTTCTTT. Amino acids: CASSPPSGTEAFF.

The rearrangement links TRBV5-6 to TRBJ1-2, with D maybe TRBD1 (5 bases). Germline V gene sequence: CDR1 SGHDT, CDR2 YYEEEE. This CDR3 region has 14 residues. V lost 1 base, J lost 2 bases, and 9 bases lay in between. Here the CDR3 reads CASSLKSGNYGYTF. The DNA of the CDR3 is TGTGCCAGCAGCTTGAAATCAGGGAACTATGGCTACACCTTC.

There are a few counts of this clone. V and J are TRBV7-3 and TRBJ1-6; the D gene is possibly TRBD1 (5 bases). Trimming cost V 3 bases and J 7 bases, with 10 bases left between them. The CDR3 spans 14 residues. CDR1 is SGHTA and CDR2 is FQGTGA in the germline V gene. CDR3 bases: TGTGCCAGCAGCTTGGGACCGGGGAATTCACCCCTCCACTTT. Its translation is CASSLGPGNSPLHF.

This clone was counted between two and nine times. This sample includes further DNA sequences coding for the same CDR3. J is TRBJ2-7 and V is TRBV6-2 or TRBV6-3; D remains unclear. Germline lookup yields CDR1 MNHEY and CDR2 SVGEGT. CDR3 length: 12 residues. V gave up 5 bases and J gave up 0 bases, with 5 bases separating them. The CDR3 region has the DNA TGTGCCAGCAGTCCAAGCTCCTACGAGCAGTACTTC. As protein: CASSPSSYEQYF.

The chain employs TRBV5-5 and TRBJ1-1; D ambiguous. CDR3 length: 16 residues. From germline, CDR1 is SGHKS and CDR2 YYEKEE (reference sequence). V was cut by 0 bases and J by 0 bases, with 12 bases left in between. DNA of the CDR3: TGTGCCAGCAGCTTGGGACTGGGAGTGGTGAACACTGAAGCTTTCTTT. Amino acids: CASSLGLGVVNTEAFF.

The V and J genes are TRBV28 and TRBJ1-2; 8 bases align to TRBD1. Looked up from germline, CDR1 is MDHEN and CDR2 is SYDVKM. The CDR3 sequence is 14 residues long. The V segment lost 5 bases and the J segment 8 bases; nucleotides outside the gene matches: 10. The CDR3 DNA follows: TGTGCCAGCAGTCCCCACAGGACAGGGTCGGGCTACACCTTC. It specifies CASSPHRTGSGYTF.

V gene TRBV28 combines with J gene TRBJ2-7, with 7 nucleotides matching TRBD2. The germline CDR1 and CDR2 sequences are MDHEN and SYDVKM. The CDR3 loop spans 13 amino acids. V trimming: 6 bases; J trimming: 4 bases; junction bases outside the gene matches: 6. The CDR3 reads CASSSSGIYEQYF. CDR3 coding DNA: TGTGCCAGCAGCTCTAGCGGTATTTACGAGCAGTACTTC. Looking up the rest from reference TRBV28 and TRBJ2-7 gives the full variable domain: DVKVTQSSRYLVKRTGEKVFLECVQDMDHENMFWYRQDPGLGLRLIYFSYDVKMKEKGDIPEGYSVSREKKERFSLILESASTNQTSMYLCASSSSGIYEQYFGPGTRLTVT.

V usage is TRBV28 and J usage is TRBJ1-2, with 8 positions matching TRBD1. V gave up 8 bases and J gave up 6 bases; unmatched junction bases: 2. The germline CDR1 and CDR2 sequences are MDHEN and SYDVKM. The CDR3 covers 11 residues. The CDR3 region has the DNA TGTGCCAGCCGACAGGGGAATGGCTACACCTTC. It yields the protein CASRQGNGYTF.

The rearrangement links TRBV6-5 to TRBJ2-4; TRBD2 matches 12 bases. Trimming took 6 bases from V and 5 from J; bases not matched to a gene: 5. Germline values: CDR1 MNHEY, CDR2 SVGAGI. The CDR3 sequence is 15 residues long. The DNA for the CDR3 is TGTGCCAGCAGGATACTAGCGGGAGGTGAAAACATTCAGTACTTC. Encoded protein: CASRILAGGENIQYF.

This chain connects TRBV5-1 to TRBJ1-1; D remains unclear. The germline CDR1 and CDR2 sequences are SGHRS and YFSETQ. V gave up 4 bases and J gave up 4 bases, with 5 bases separating them. The CDR3 runs 11 residues. CDR3 DNA sequence: TGCGCCAGCAGCGGCGGCACTGAAGCTTTCTTT. It yields the protein CASSGGTEAFF.

This clone was counted only a few times. This rearrangement joins TRBV4-1 to TRBJ1-2; TRBD1 matches 7 bases. Germline V CDR1 and CDR2: MGHRA, YSYEKL. J was trimmed by 8 bases and V by 1 base; bases with no gene match: 7. The length of the CDR3 is 14 residues. CDR3 sequence reads: CASSQGQTGYGYTF. The CDR3 DNA follows: TGCGCCAGCAGCCAAGGCCAGACAGGGTACGGCTACACCTTC.

The gene calls are TRBV7-6 and TRBJ2-5; D is unresolved. V lost 0 bases, J lost 2 bases, and 1 base lay in between. CDR3 size: 12 residues. CDR1 is SGHVS and CDR2 is FNYEAQ in the germline V gene. CDR3 loop: CASSLAQETQYF. In DNA form, the CDR3 reads TGTGCCAGCAGCTTAGCTCAAGAGACCCAGTACTTC. The complete variable domain, with remaining parts taken from reference TRBV7-6 and TRBJ2-5, reads GAGVSQSPRYKVTKRGQDVALRCDPISGHVSLYWYRQALGQGPEFLTYFNYEAQQDKSGLPNDRFSAERPEGSISTLTIQRTEQRDSAMYRCASSLAQETQYFGPGTRLLVL.

V and J are TRBV20-1 and TRBJ2-6; no clear D gene. The CDR3 length is 11 residues. Trimming cost V 3 bases and J 12 bases, with 9 bases left between them. In germline, CDR1 is DFQATT, CDR2 SNEGSKA (reference sequence). The CDR3 protein is CSASRFGVLTF. The DNA of the CDR3 is TGCAGTGCTAGCCGGTTTGGCGTCCTGACTTTC.

The chain has TRBV18 and TRBJ1-2, with TRBD1 identical over 10 bases. The CDR3 is made up of 19 amino acids. Germline assignment: CDR1 KGHSH and CDR2 LQKENI. V shed 6 bases and J 0 bases; nucleotides not matched to a gene: 16. The CDR3 region is CASSRQGQGDSIANYGYTF. The CDR3 region has the DNA TGTGCCAGCTCCCGACAAGGACAGGGGGACTCCATAGCTAACTATGGCTACACCTTC.